Included here is one T cell receptor beta chain sequence, with context. The data originate from a study of T cell responses to AZD1222 COVID-19 vaccine. Method: immunoSEQ multiplex PCR; TCRdb's copy keeps in-frame clones and lacks some. The sample yields 140,000 to 150,000 clones, around 90% seen once. Germline trimming cut 3 bases from V and 3 bases from J; bases unmatched to any gene: 5. The CDR3 extends over 14 amino acids. Germline CDR1 and CDR2: SGHNT and YENEEA. The V call is TRBV11-3, the J call TRBJ2-7; 7 bases match TRBD1. The TCR comes from an adult who received the AZD1222 COVID-19 vaccine. Sequences were derived from peripheral blood, sampled 28 days after the second AZD1222 dose. The DNA for the CDR3 is TGTGCCAGCAGCTTTGGCAGGGGGAGCTACGAGCAGTACTTC. Encoded protein: CASSFGRGSYEQYF.